This is a list of T cell receptor beta chains from one sample in a study of blood T cell repertoires in COVID-19. Some clones are missing from TCRdb's copy, which holds only in-frame ones; the method was immunoSEQ multiplex PCR. The sample lists thousands of clones, just over 85% occurring once. The sequenced material came from peripheral blood. The receptors shown here come from a woman between 50 and 59 years old with active or convalescent COVID-19. Each CDR3 is given with its conserved first and last residue. D genes are given only for firm matches. Clone size is shown for a subset of rows, as once, few, many or a class of expanded clone.

v_call	clone_size	j_call	d_call	cdr3_aa	cdr3_nt
TRBV11-3	-	TRBJ1-6	TRBD1	CASSQTGGDSPLHF	TGTGCCAGCAGCCAGACAGGGGGCGATTCACCCCTCCACTTT
TRBV19	-	TRBJ2-5	-	CASSLTAGETQYF	TGTGCCAGTAGTTTAACCGCCGGAGAGACCCAGTACTTC
TRBV6-5	-	TRBJ2-1	-	CASSYSSGANNEQFF	TGTGCCAGCAGTTACTCTAGCGGAGCGAACAATGAGCAGTTCTTC
TRBV5-5	-	TRBJ1-5	-	CASSDDIYNQPQHF	TGTGCCAGCAGCGACGACATTTACAATCAGCCCCAGCATTTT
TRBV12-3/TRBV12-4	-	TRBJ1-2	-	CASSLARTHGYTF	TGTGCCAGCAGTTTAGCGAGGACTCATGGCTACACCTTC
TRBV19	-	TRBJ1-2	-	CASSISGAPGYTF	TGTGCCAGTAGTATATCAGGGGCGCCCGGCTACACCTTC
TRBV30	few	TRBJ1-2	-	CAWSKEQGRGYTF	TGTGCCTGGAGTAAAGAACAGGGACGAGGCTACACCTTC
TRBV19	-	TRBJ1-1	-	CASSEVNSMNTEAFF	TGTGCCAGTAGTGAGGTGAATTCTATGAACACTGAAGCTTTCTTT
TRBV3-1/TRBV3-2	-	TRBJ1-2	-	CASSQEAAYGYTF	TGTGCCAGCAGCCAAGAGGCCGCCTATGGCTACACCTTC
TRBV27	-	TRBJ2-3	TRBD2	CASSSAGDDPDTQYF	TGTGCCAGCAGTTCCGCGGGAGACGATCCAGATACGCAGTATTTT
TRBV29-1	-	TRBJ2-7	-	CSVLTGNSYEQYF	TGCAGCGTACTAACCGGAAACTCCTACGAGCAGTACTTC
TRBV2	-	TRBJ1-2	-	CASSERVTGSNYGYTF	TGTGCCAGCAGTGAAAGGGTGACAGGTAGTAACTATGGCTACACCTTC
TRBV27	-	TRBJ2-7	TRBD2	CASSPRATSMGVGEQYF	TGTGCCAGCAGTCCGAGGGCGACTAGCATGGGGGTGGGAGAGCAGTACTTC
TRBV30	-	TRBJ1-1	TRBD1	CAWSKQGMHTEAFF	TGTGCCTGGAGTAAACAGGGGATGCACACTGAAGCTTTCTTT
TRBV19	-	TRBJ1-2	-	CASRQGPGYTF	TGTGCCAGTAGGCAGGGCCCTGGCTACACCTTC
TRBV5-4	-	TRBJ1-2	TRBD1	CASSFRQGVDGYTF	TGTGCCAGCAGCTTTAGACAGGGAGTCGATGGCTACACCTTC
TRBV9	-	TRBJ2-5	TRBD1	CASSGGTGGRETQYF	TGTGCCAGCAGCGGCGGGACAGGGGGCCGAGAGACCCAGTACTTC
TRBV5-6	-	TRBJ2-7	-	CASSLGYEGQKF	TGTGCCAGCAGCTTGGGGTATGAGGGACAAAAATTC
TRBV5-4	-	TRBJ1-1	TRBD1	CASSRSWTGNTEAFF	TGTGCCAGCAGCCGTTCGTGGACAGGGAACACTGAAGCTTTCTTT
TRBV27	-	TRBJ2-3	-	CASSRPTTPDTQYF	TGTGCCAGCAGCAGACCGACTACCCCAGATACGCAGTATTTT
TRBV5-1	few	TRBJ1-1	-	CASSLDGSRTEAFF	TGCGCCAGCAGCTTGGACGGGAGTAGGACTGAAGCTTTCTTT
TRBV19	-	TRBJ1-5	TRBD1	CASSIGTGIHQPQHF	TGTGCCAGTAGTATCGGGACAGGGATACATCAGCCCCAGCATTTT
TRBV30	-	TRBJ1-1	TRBD1	CAWSVGTGAITEAFF	TGTGCCTGGAGTGTAGGTACAGGGGCCATCACTGAAGCTTTCTTT
TRBV10-3	-	TRBJ1-5	-	CAISERGMGNQPQHF	TGTGCCATCAGTGAGCGGGGGATGGGCAATCAGCCCCAGCATTTT
TRBV2	-	TRBJ2-7	TRBD1	CASRTGVENEQYF	TGTGCCAGCAGGACAGGGGTCGAAAACGAGCAGTACTTC
TRBV4-1	-	TRBJ1-1	-	CASSQFQGTTEAFF	TGCGCCAGCAGCCAGTTTCAGGGTACCACTGAAGCTTTCTTT
TRBV6-2/TRBV6-3	-	TRBJ2-5	-	CASSLGAWGREETQYF	TGTGCCAGCAGTTTGGGGGCGTGGGGTAGGGAAGAGACCCAGTACTTC
TRBV5-1	-	TRBJ2-2	-	CASSVTGNGELFF	TGCGCCAGCAGCGTTACAGGGAACGGGGAGCTGTTTTTT
TRBV6-6	-	TRBJ2-5	-	CASSYSDWDVIETQYF	TGTGCCAGCAGTTACTCGGACTGGGATGTAATCGAGACCCAGTACTTC
TRBV11-3	-	TRBJ2-7	TRBD1	CASSLRQGAYEQYF	TGTGCCAGCAGCTTGAGACAGGGCGCCTACGAGCAGTACTTC
TRBV30	-	TRBJ2-1	-	CAWSVQGWGNEQFF	TGTGCCTGGAGTGTACAGGGTTGGGGCAATGAGCAGTTCTTC
TRBV27	few	TRBJ2-1	-	CASSLDSFGGLNEQFF	TGTGCCAGCAGTTTAGATAGCTTCGGGGGTCTCAATGAGCAGTTCTTC